This T cell receptor beta chain was observed in a study of blood T cells in healthy people across ages. Study-wide results and caveats: Researchers judged that diversity estimates from one million T cells fell short of true values. Possibly confounding the expanded clonotype changes was the fact that donor CMV status was unknown.

Sample donors were healthy Caucasian individuals that came from Russia, aged roughly 6 to 100. It was with a sample-barcoded 5' primer and a J-beta primer mix that a second PCR of roughly 7 to 11 cycles was run. Each single sample gave us at least 2.5 million CDR3-containing paired-end reads. MiXCR, applied by TCRdb to the 5' RACE reads, yields one record per CDR3 protein. Among around 1.1 million distinct CDR3 sequences listed, 30% to 40% were seen once. V was clipped by 4 bases and J by 8 bases, with 17 bases between them. The CDR3 sequence is 15 residues long. Germline V lookup: CDR1 SEHNR, CDR2 FQNEAQ (reference sequence). This clonotype was seen more than once but under ten times. Antigen: not known.

This receptor was taken from a young man in good health. V and J are TRBV7-9 and TRBJ1-4; D perhaps matches TRBD1 (6 bases). The sample comprised blood. The CDR3: CASSSVTGTGEKLFF. The CDR3, as DNA: TGTGCCAGCAGCTCGGTTACAGGGACGGGGGAAAAACTGTTTTTT.